The 27 T cell receptor beta chains given below trace back to one sample, sequenced in a study of blood T cell repertoires in COVID-19. Sequencing was performed with immunoSEQ multiplex PCR; in TCRdb, only in-frame clones are kept and a portion is missing. Seen here are over 50,000 clones, about 82% observed once, and the top ten hold around 4.1%. Sequenced sample: PBMCs or T cells enriched from blood (not recorded which). All receptors come from a woman in her thirties or forties with acute COVID-19.

V and J are TRBV24-1 and TRBJ2-1; 9 bases are a match to TRBD2. The CDR3 length is 16 residues. V was pared by 3 bases and J by 8 bases, with 10 bases of the junction left unmatched. In germline, CDR1 is KGHDR, CDR2 SFDVKD. CDR3 loop: CATSDRLAGGPHEQFF. The CDR3 DNA sequence: TGTGCCACCAGTGATCGTCTCGCGGGGGGGCCCCATGAGCAGTTCTTC.

V and J are TRBV24-1 and TRBJ2-5; TRBD1 matches 7 bases. Losses at the gene ends were 5 bases for V and 1 base for J; bases not matched to a gene: 3. CDR1 KGHDR and CDR2 SFDVKD come from the germline V gene. The CDR3 contains 14 residues. The CDR3 region is CATSVRDSQETQYF. Here the CDR3 DNA reads TGTGCCACCAGTGTCCGGGACAGCCAAGAGACCCAGTACTTC.

The V gene is TRBV5-1, the J gene TRBJ1-2; 8 nucleotides match TRBD1. The CDR3 length is 16 residues. The V gene's germline CDR1 is SGHRS and CDR2 YFSETQ. V was clipped by 0 bases and J by 3 bases; unmatched bases: 7. The CDR3 DNA reads TGCGCCAGCAGCTTGGGGCACAGGGGGGCTGACTATGGCTACACCTTC. It translates to CASSLGHRGADYGYTF.

J is TRBJ1-2 and V is TRBV16; 8 bases map to TRBD1. Germline V gene data show CDR1 as KGHSY and CDR2 as FQNENV. V trimming: 4 bases; J trimming: 8 bases; junction bases outside the gene matches: 9. The CDR3 covers 14 residues. The CDR3 spells CASSRGTGLVGYTF. DNA for the CDR3: TGTGCCAGCAGCCGAGGGACAGGATTGGTAGGCTACACCTTC.

The J gene is TRBJ1-2, the V gene TRBV6-6; D call uncertain. Germline V gene sequence: CDR1 MNHNY, CDR2 SVGAGI (reference sequence). With 6 bases removed from V and 4 bases from J, the gap between germline ends came to 9 bases. The CDR3 has 12 residues. This chain's CDR3 is CASSGDFYGYTF. The CDR3 DNA is TGTGCCAGCAGCGGGGATTTCTATGGCTACACCTTC.

The gene calls are TRBV2 and TRBJ1-1; D is unclear. Germline V gene sequence: CDR1 SNHLY, CDR2 FYNNEI. The CDR3 sequence is 14 residues long. V dropped 7 bases and J dropped 4 bases, with 16 bases sitting between them. CDR3 loop: CASNGGGRPTEAFF. CDR3 in DNA: TGTGCCAGCAACGGCGGAGGAAGACCCACTGAAGCTTTCTTT.

The chain carries TRBV11-3 and TRBJ1-1; D ambiguous. The CDR3 is made up of 13 amino acids. Trimming left V 5 bases short and J 6 bases short, with 13 bases between. Germline V lookup: CDR1 SGHNT, CDR2 YENEEA. Written as DNA, the CDR3 is TGTGCCAGCAGCGCTTACTATCGGGCTGAAGCTTTCTTT. Its translation is CASSAYYRAEAFF.

This chain uses TRBV7-3 with TRBJ2-2; the match to TRBD2 covers 7 bases. The length of the CDR3 is 18 residues. The V gene end was trimmed by 2 bases and the J gene end by 0 bases; junction bases not matched to a gene: 9. Germline V gene sequence: CDR1 SGHTA, CDR2 FQGTGA. The CDR3 bases are TGTGCCAGCAGCTTATGGGCGGGAGAGCCCTCGAACACCGGGGAGCTGTTTTTT. This encodes CASSLWAGEPSNTGELFF.

This chain joins TRBV29-1 and TRBJ1-2, with 8 bases that match TRBD1. Losses at the gene ends were 6 bases for V and 8 bases for J; bases not matched to a gene: 11. The CDR3 is made up of 13 amino acids. Germline V CDR1 and CDR2: SQVTM, ANQGSEA. The CDR3 protein is CSVKGTGDLGYTF. CDR3 DNA sequence: TGCAGCGTGAAGGGGACAGGTGATTTAGGCTACACCTTC.

As DNA, the CDR3 is TGTGCCACCAGCAGAGAGGGGAGACGGGAGCTGTTTTTT. Protein sequence: CATSREGRRELFF. V usage is TRBV15 and J usage is TRBJ2-2, with D possibly TRBD2 on 5 matching bases. CDR3 length: 13 amino acids. The germline V and J ends were trimmed by 0 bases and 9 bases, with 8 bases remaining between them. The germline gives CDR1 LNHNV, CDR2 YYDKDF (reference sequence).

In this sample, this clone turned up once. V is TRBV6-1 and J is TRBJ1-4; possibly TRBD1 for D (5 bases). The V end lost 3 bases, the J end lost 4 bases, and 9 bases lay between the germline ends. Germline assignment: CDR1 MNHNS and CDR2 SASEGT. The CDR3 is made up of 14 amino acids. The CDR3 protein is CASSDGGDNEKLFF. CDR3 DNA: TGTGCCAGCAGTGACGGGGGGGATAATGAAAAACTGTTTTTT.

The chain couples TRBV5-1 to TRBJ1-1, with D uncertain. In germline, CDR1 is SGHRS, CDR2 YFSETQ. Trimming pared 0 bases from V and 0 bases from J, leaving 3 bases between. The CDR3 is 13 residues long. CDR3 coding DNA: TGCGCCAGCAGCTTGGGAGTGAACACTGAAGCTTTCTTT. Protein product: CASSLGVNTEAFF. The variable domain in full, completed from reference TRBV5-1 and TRBJ1-1, reads KAGVTQTPRYLIKTRGQQVTLSCSPISGHRSVSWYQQTPGQGLQFLFEYFSETQRNKGNFPGRFSGRQFSNSRSEMNVSTLELGDSALYLCASSLGVNTEAFFGQGTRLTVV.

The gene calls are TRBV10-1 and TRBJ2-7; 7 bases fit TRBD2. Looked up from germline, CDR1 is WNHNN and CDR2 is SYGVQD (reference sequence). The V gene end was trimmed by 5 bases and the J gene end by 6 bases; junction bases not matched to a gene: 4. CDR3 length: 12 residues. This CDR3 reads CASSPGRGEQYF. The CDR3 DNA sequence: TGCGCCAGCAGTCCAGGGAGGGGCGAGCAGTACTTC.

This sequence joins TRBV19 and TRBJ1-2; TRBD1 might be the D (5 bases). Germline loops: CDR1 LNHDA, CDR2 SQIVND (reference sequence). V was clipped by 6 bases and J by 2 bases, with 16 bases between them. This CDR3 is 15 amino acids long. The CDR3 sequence: CASRPDRSINYGYTF. The CDR3 bases are TGTGCCAGTAGACCCGACAGATCGATAAACTATGGCTACACCTTC.

This chain connects TRBV19 to TRBJ2-3; D might be TRBD2 (6 bases). The V gene's germline CDR1 is LNHDA and CDR2 SQIVND (reference sequence). Trimming shortened V by 1 base and J by 4 bases, and 9 bases separated the two germline ends. The length of the CDR3 is 14 residues. This CDR3 is CASSIVGEADTQYF. DNA for the CDR3: TGTGCCAGTAGTATAGTAGGGGAGGCAGATACGCAGTATTTT.

The CDR3 bases are TGTGCCAGCAGCCCAGGCTTGCCGGGAGGCATACCATACAATGAGCAGTTCTTC. Protein sequence: CASSPGLPGGIPYNEQFF. The chain joins TRBV7-9 to TRBJ2-1; TRBD2 matches at 7 bases. This CDR3 is built from 18 residues. Trimming cost V 5 bases and J 4 bases; bases outside gene matches: 17. Per the germline V gene, CDR1 is SEHNR and CDR2 is FQNEAQ (reference sequence).

The J gene is TRBJ2-7, the V gene TRBV6-1, with 7 bases matching TRBD1. The CDR3 contains 13 residues. The V gene's germline CDR1 is MNHNS and CDR2 SASEGT. Germline trimming cut 3 bases from V and 2 bases from J; bases unmatched to any gene: 1. The CDR3 DNA sequence: TGTGCCAGCAGTGACGGGACAGCCTACGAGCAGTACTTC. It codes for CASSDGTAYEQYF.

This rearrangement joins TRBV6-5 to TRBJ1-2; D is unclear. Trimming pared 6 bases from V and 8 bases from J, leaving 7 bases between. Germline CDR1 and CDR2: MNHEY and SVGAGI. The length of the CDR3 is 10 residues. CDR3 DNA sequence: TGTGCCAGCAGCGAGGTGGGCTACACCTTC. It encodes CASSEVGYTF.

This chain uses TRBV28 with TRBJ1-5; a possible D gene is TRBD1 (5 bases). CDR1 and CDR2 from the germline V gene are MDHEN and SYDVKM. This CDR3 spans 17 amino acids. Trimming pared 2 bases from V and 2 bases from J, leaving 16 bases between. CDR3 nucleotide sequence: TGTGCCAGCAGTTTAGTGGACAACCCTTTTGGCAATCAGCCCCAGCATTTT. Its translation: CASSLVDNPFGNQPQHF.

This clone was picked up a small number of times. The chain links TRBV7-9 to TRBJ1-1; D gene unclear. The V end lost 5 bases, the J end lost 5 bases, and 12 bases lay between the germline ends. The germline CDR1 and CDR2 sequences are SEHNR and FQNEAQ (reference sequence). CDR3 length equals 13 residues. The CDR3 coding sequence is TGTGCCAGCAGCACCCTAGGAGTAACTGAAGCTTTCTTT. Protein product: CASSTLGVTEAFF.

The J gene is TRBJ1-2, the V gene TRBV28, with D unclear. The CDR3 contains 12 residues. V dropped 6 bases and J dropped 12 bases, with 17 bases sitting between them. Germline lookup yields CDR1 MDHEN and CDR2 SYDVKM. The CDR3 sequence is CASSPVSRSDTF. The CDR3, as DNA: TGTGCCAGCAGCCCGGTCTCCCGGAGCGACACCTTC.

CDR3 nucleotides: TGTGCCAGCAGCCCTGCCCGGGTAAGAGGGGGCTACACCTTC. It translates to CASSPARVRGGYTF. This rearrangement joins TRBV3-1 (or the pseudogene TRBV3-2) to TRBJ1-2, with D uncertain. V was shortened by 4 bases and J by 8 bases, with 17 bases between the two germline ends. There are 14 residues in the CDR3. Germline V CDR1 and CDR2: LGHDT, YNNKEL (reference sequence).

The CDR3, as DNA: TGTGCCAGCAGGGACCGGTCAAGCCAACCGAGGAGGGAGACCCAGTACTTC. Amino acid sequence: CASRDRSSQPRRETQYF. V usage is TRBV7-9 and J usage is TRBJ2-5; D is possibly TRBD2 (5 bases). This CDR3 spans 17 amino acids. V was clipped by 6 bases and J by 5 bases, with 25 bases between them. In germline, CDR1 is SEHNR, CDR2 FQNEAQ (reference sequence).

For the CDR3, the DNA is TGTGCCACCAGCAGCTCCGGGACAGGGAACTATGGCTACACCTTC. The encoded protein is CATSSSGTGNYGYTF. The genes are TRBV15 and TRBJ1-2, with 9 nucleotides matching TRBD1. The germline gives CDR1 LNHNV, CDR2 YYDKDF (reference sequence). J was trimmed by 2 bases and V by 3 bases; bases with no gene match: 4. This CDR3 spans 15 amino acids. The variable domain in full, completed from reference TRBV15 and TRBJ1-2, reads DAMVIQNPRYQVTQFGKPVTLSCSQTLNHNVMYWYQQKSSQAPKLLFHYYDKDFNNEADTPDNFQSRRPNTSFCFLDIRSPGLGDTAMYLCATSSSGTGNYGYTFGSGTRLTVV.

The chain carries TRBV11-2 and TRBJ1-5; a weak D match, TRBD1 (5 bases). CDR3 length: 16 residues. Germline V gene data show CDR1 as SGHAT and CDR2 as FQNNGV. Trimming took off 0 bases at V and 4 bases at J, with 13 bases between the two ends. The CDR3: CASSLEGGAGNQPQHF. DNA of the CDR3: TGTGCCAGCAGCTTAGAAGGAGGGGCCGGGAATCAGCCCCAGCATTTT.

This chain connects TRBV4-1 to TRBJ1-4; D possibly corresponds to TRBD1 (5 bases). The germline CDR1 and CDR2 sequences are MGHRA and YSYEKL. The CDR3 consists of 15 residues. The V and J ends lost 0 bases and 8 bases respectively, with 13 bases between them. CDR3 sequence: CASSQDGGRIEKLFF. DNA of the CDR3: TGCGCCAGCAGCCAAGATGGGGGGAGGATCGAAAAACTGTTTTTT.

The V call is TRBV28, the J call TRBJ2-7; tentative D call: TRBD1 (6 bases). The CDR3 runs 13 residues. Trimming cost V 6 bases and J 5 bases, with 14 bases left between them. Germline V CDR1 and CDR2: MDHEN, SYDVKM. The CDR3 region has the DNA TGTGCCAGCAGAGGAGCAGGGGCCCACGAGCAGTACTTC. It translates to CASRGAGAHEQYF.